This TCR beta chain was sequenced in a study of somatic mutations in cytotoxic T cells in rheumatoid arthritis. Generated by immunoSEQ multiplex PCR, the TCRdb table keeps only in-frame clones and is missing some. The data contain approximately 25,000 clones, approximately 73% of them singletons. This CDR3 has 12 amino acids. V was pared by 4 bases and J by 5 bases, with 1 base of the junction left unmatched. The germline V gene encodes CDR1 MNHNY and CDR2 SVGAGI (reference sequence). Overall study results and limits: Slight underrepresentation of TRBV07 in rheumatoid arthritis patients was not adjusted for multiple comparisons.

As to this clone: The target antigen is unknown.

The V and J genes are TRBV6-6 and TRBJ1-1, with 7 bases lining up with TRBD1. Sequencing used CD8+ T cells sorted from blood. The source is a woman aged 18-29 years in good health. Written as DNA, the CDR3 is TGTGCCAGCAGTTGGACAGGAACTGAAGCTTTCTTT. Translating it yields CASSWTGTEAFF.